This section outlines one T cell receptor (beta chain) sequence together with its context. These data belong to a study of blood T cell repertoires in COVID-19. Background on the study: The samples span acute and convalescent COVID-19 from the United States, Italy and Spain.

Clones were sequenced by immunoSEQ multiplex PCR, and TCRdb holds only the in-frame ones, with some missing. The profile covers 70,000 or so clones, with around 80% appearing a single time and 8.5% to 10% taken by the ten largest. Looked up from germline, CDR1 is MDHEN and CDR2 is SYDVKM. V was clipped by 6 bases and J by 0 bases, with 8 bases between them. The CDR3 is 13 residues long. The sequence was collected from a human donor in a cohort sampled during active COVID-19. V is TRBV28 and J is TRBJ1-2, with D possibly being TRBD1 (6 bases). Source material: peripheral blood. CDR3 region: CASRGAANYGYTF. In nucleotides, the CDR3 is TGTGCCAGCAGGGGGGCAGCTAACTATGGCTACACCTTC.